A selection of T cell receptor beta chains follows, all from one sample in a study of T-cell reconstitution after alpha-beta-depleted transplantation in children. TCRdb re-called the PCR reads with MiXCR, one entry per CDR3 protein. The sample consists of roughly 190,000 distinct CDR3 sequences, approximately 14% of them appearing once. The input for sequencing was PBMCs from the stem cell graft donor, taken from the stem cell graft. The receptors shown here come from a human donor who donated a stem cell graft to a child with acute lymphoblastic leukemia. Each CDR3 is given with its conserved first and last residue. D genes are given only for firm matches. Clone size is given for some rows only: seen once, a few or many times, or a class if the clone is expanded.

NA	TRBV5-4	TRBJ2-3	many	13	CASSPAGADTQYF	TGTGCCAGCAGCCCCGCAGGGGCAGATACGCAGTATTTT
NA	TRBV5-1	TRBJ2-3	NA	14	CASSLGQLRDTQYF	TGCGCCAGCAGCTTGGGACAGTTGCGAGATACGCAGTATTTT
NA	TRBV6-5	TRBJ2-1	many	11	CASRGGDEQFF	TGTGCCAGCAGAGGGGGGGATGAGCAGTTCTTC
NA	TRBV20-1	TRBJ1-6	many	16	CSARVRQPGGGSPLHF	TGCAGTGCTAGAGTCCGACAGCCTGGAGGTGGTTCACCCCTCCACTTT
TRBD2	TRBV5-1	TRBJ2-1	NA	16	CASSSGILAGANEQFF	TGCGCCAGCAGCTCCGGAATACTAGCGGGAGCTAATGAGCAGTTCTTC
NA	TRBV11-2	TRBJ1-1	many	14	CASSLDILNTEAFF	TGTGCCAGCAGCTTAGATATACTGAACACTGAAGCTTTCTTT
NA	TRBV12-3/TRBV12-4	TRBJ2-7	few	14	CASSSDRRGNEQYF	TGTGCCAGCAGCTCCGACAGGAGGGGGAACGAGCAGTACTTC
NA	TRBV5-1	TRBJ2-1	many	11	CASLLDREQFF	TGCGCCAGCCTACTCGACAGGGAGCAGTTCTTC
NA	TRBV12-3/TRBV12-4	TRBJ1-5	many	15	CASSLVSVGAQPQHF	TGTGCCAGCAGTTTAGTCTCGGTGGGTGCTCAGCCCCAGCATTTT
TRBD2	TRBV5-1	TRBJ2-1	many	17	CASSLTSGRSLGDEQFF	TGCGCCAGCAGCTTGACTAGCGGGAGGTCTCTTGGGGATGAGCAGTTCTTC
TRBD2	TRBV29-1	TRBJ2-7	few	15	CSAVMGLAVSYEQYF	TGCAGCGCGGTGATGGGACTAGCGGTCTCCTACGAGCAGTACTTC
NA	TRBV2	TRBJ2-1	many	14	CASSGRDSHNEQFF	TGTGCCAGCAGCGGCCGGGACTCCCACAATGAGCAGTTCTTC
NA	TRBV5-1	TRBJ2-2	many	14	CASSPDSFSWELFF	TGCGCCAGCAGCCCTGACTCCTTCAGCTGGGAGCTGTTTTTT
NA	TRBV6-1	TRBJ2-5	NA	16	CASTSRDPSKGETQYF	TGTGCCAGCACCTCGAGGGACCCCTCAAAGGGAGAGACCCAGTACTTC
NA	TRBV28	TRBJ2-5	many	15	CASSLADRRLETQYF	TGTGCCAGCAGTTTGGCCGACAGGCGTCTGGAGACCCAGTACTTC
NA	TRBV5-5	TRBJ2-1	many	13	CASSPPASWGGFF	TGTGCCAGCAGCCCACCGGCTTCTTGGGGAGGGTTCTTC
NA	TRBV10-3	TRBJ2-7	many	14	CAISESVMGDEQYF	TGTGCCATCAGTGAGTCGGTGATGGGGGACGAGCAGTACTTC
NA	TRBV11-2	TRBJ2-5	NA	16	CASTTTREEGIETRYF	TGTGCCAGCACCACGACGAGAGAGGAGGGGATAGAGACCCGGTACTTC
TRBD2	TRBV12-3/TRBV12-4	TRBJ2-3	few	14	CASRSAGKTDTQYF	TGTGCCAGCAGATCAGCGGGGAAGACAGATACGCAGTATTTT
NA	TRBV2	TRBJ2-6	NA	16	CASRWRGSSGANVLTF	TGTGCCAGCAGATGGAGAGGATCCTCTGGGGCCAACGTCCTGACTTTC
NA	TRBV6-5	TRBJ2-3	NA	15	CASSYSTATTDTQYF	TGTGCCAGCAGTTATTCGACAGCTACCACAGATACGCAGTATTTT
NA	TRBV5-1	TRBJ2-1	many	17	CASSLDGGKSSYNEQFF	TGCGCCAGCAGCTTGGATGGGGGGAAGAGCTCCTACAATGAGCAGTTCTTC
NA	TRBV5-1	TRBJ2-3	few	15	CASSSPLTSTDTQYF	TGCGCCAGCAGCTCCCCCCTCACTAGCACAGATACGCAGTATTTT
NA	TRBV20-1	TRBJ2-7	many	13	CSARRDLGGEQYF	TGCAGTGCTAGGAGGGACCTCGGCGGGGAGCAGTACTTC